This TCR beta chain was captured in a study of T cells in Graves' hyperthyroidism and ophthalmopathy. The source material, RNA transcripts, was used to amplify TCR beta CDR3 regions. HTBI primers were used for first-round RT-PCR of the TCR CDR3. TCRdb analysed the multiplex PCR reads with MiXCR anew, one entry per CDR3 protein. Among hundreds of thousands of distinct CDR3 sequences listed, roughly 22% were seen once. This CDR3 contains 15 residues. Trimming stripped 5 bases from V and 0 bases from J, with 11 bases between. Germline CDR1 and CDR2: SNHLY and FYNNEI. This clonotype was recorded at least ten times.

Sequencing was performed on blood. This sequence joins TRBV2 and TRBJ2-1; D is unresolved. The receptor's source is a man aged 25-45 years with Graves' ophthalmopathy. CDR3 in DNA: TGTGCCAGCAGTAGGACGGTCAGCTCCTACAATGAGCAGTTCTTC. Protein product: CASSRTVSSYNEQFF.